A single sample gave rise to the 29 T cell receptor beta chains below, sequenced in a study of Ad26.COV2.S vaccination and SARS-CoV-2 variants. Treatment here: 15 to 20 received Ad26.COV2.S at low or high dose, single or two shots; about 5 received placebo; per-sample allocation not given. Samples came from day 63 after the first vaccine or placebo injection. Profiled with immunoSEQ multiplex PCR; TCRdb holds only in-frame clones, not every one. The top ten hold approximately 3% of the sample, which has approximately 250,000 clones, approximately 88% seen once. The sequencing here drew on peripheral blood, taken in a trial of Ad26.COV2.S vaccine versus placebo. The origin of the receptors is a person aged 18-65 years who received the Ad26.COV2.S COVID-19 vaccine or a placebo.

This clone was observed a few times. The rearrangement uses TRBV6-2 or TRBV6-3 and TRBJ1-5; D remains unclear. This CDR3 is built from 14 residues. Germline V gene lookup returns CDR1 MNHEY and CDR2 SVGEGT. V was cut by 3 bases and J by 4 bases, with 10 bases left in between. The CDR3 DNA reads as TGTGCCAGCAGTTATCGGTATGTGAATCAGCCCCAGCATTTT. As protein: CASSYRYVNQPQHF.

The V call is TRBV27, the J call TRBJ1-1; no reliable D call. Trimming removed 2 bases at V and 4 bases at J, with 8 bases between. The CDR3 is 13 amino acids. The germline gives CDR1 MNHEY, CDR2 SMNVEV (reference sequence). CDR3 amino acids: CASSLASGTEAFF. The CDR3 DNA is TGTGCCAGCAGTTTAGCCTCGGGCACTGAAGCTTTCTTT.

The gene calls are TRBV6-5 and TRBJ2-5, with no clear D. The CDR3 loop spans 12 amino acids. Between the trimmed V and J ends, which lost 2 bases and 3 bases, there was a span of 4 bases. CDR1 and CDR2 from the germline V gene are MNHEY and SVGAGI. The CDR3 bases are TGTGCCAGCAGTTACGGCAAAGAGACCCAGTACTTC. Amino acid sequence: CASSYGKETQYF.

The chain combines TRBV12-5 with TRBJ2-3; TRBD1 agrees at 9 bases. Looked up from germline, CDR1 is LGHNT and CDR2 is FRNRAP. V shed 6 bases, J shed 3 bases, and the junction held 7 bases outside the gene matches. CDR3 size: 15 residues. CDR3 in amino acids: CASGPGTGYTDTQYF. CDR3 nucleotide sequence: TGTGCTAGTGGACCCGGGACAGGGTATACAGATACGCAGTATTTT.

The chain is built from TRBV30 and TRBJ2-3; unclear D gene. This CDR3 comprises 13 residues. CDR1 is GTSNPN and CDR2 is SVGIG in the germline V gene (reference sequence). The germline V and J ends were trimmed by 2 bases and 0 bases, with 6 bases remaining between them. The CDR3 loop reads CAWSSHSTDTQYF. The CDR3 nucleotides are TGTGCCTGGAGTTCTCATAGCACAGATACGCAGTATTTT. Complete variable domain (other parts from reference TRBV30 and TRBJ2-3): SQTIHQWPATLVQPVGSPLSLECTVEGTSNPNLYWYRQAAGRGLQLLFYSVGIGQISSEVPQNLSASRPQDRQFILSSKKLLLSDSGFYLCAWSSHSTDTQYFGPGTRLTVL.

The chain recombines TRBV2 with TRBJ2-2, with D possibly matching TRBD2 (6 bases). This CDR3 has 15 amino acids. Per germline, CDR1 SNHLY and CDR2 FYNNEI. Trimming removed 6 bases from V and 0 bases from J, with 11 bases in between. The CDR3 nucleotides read TGTGCCAGCAGCATAGCGGTAGCGAACACCGGGGAGCTGTTTTTT. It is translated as CASSIAVANTGELFF.

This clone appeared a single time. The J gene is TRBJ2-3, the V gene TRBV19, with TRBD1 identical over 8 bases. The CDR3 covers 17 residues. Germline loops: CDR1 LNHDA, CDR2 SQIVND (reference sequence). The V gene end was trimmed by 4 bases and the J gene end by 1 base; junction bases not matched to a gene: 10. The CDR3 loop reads CASSTLIGQGRTDTQYF. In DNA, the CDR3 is TGTGCCAGTAGTACATTAATTGGACAGGGCCGCACAGATACGCAGTATTTT.

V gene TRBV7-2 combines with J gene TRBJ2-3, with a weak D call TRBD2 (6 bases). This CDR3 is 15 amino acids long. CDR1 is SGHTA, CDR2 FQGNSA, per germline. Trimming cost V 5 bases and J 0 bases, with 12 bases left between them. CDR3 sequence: CASSPRGSSTDTQYF. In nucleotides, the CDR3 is TGTGCCAGCAGCCCGCGGGGATCTAGCACAGATACGCAGTATTTT.

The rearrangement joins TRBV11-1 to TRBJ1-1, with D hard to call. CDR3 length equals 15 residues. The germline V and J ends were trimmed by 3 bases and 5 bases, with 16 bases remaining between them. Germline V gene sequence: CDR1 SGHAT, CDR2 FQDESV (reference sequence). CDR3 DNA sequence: TGTGCCAGCAGCTTTGATATCTCTGGGGAAACTGAAGCTTTCTTT. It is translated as CASSFDISGETEAFF.

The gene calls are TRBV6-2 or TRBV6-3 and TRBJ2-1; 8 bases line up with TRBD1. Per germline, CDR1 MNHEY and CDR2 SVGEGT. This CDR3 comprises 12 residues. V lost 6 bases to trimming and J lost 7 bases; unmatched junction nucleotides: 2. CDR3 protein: CASRYRGNEQFF. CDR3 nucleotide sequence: TGTGCCAGCAGATACAGGGGGAATGAGCAGTTCTTC.

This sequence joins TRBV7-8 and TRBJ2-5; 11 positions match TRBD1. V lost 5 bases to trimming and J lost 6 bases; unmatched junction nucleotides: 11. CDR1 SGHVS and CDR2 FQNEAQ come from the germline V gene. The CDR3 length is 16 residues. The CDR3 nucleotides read TGTGCCAGCAGCGGGCGGACAGGGGGCGAAGGCAAGACCCAGTACTTC. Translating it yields CASSGRTGGEGKTQYF. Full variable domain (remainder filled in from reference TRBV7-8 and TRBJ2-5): GAGVSQSPRYKVAKRGQDVALRCDPISGHVSLFWYQQALGQGPEFLTYFQNEAQLDKSGLPSDRFFAERPEGSVSTLKIQRTQQEDSAVYLCASSGRTGGEGKTQYFGPGTRLLVL.

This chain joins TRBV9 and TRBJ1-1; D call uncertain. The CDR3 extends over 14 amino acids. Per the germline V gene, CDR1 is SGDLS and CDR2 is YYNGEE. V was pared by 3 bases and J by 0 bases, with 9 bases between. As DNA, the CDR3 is TGTGCCAGCAGCGAGCAATTCATGAACACTGAAGCTTTCTTT. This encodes CASSEQFMNTEAFF.

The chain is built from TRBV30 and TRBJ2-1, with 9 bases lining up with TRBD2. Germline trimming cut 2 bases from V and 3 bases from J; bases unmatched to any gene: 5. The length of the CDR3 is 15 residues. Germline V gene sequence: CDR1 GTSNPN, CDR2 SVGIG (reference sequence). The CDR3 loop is CAWSPLAGNYNEQFF. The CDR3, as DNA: TGTGCCTGGAGTCCGCTAGCGGGAAACTACAATGAGCAGTTCTTC.

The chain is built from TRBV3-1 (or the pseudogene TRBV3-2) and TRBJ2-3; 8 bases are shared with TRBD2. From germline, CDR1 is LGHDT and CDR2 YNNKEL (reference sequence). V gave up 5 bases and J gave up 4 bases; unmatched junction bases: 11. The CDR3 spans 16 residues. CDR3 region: CASSTTSGTLADTQYF. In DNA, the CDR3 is TGTGCCAGCAGCACCACTAGCGGAACCTTAGCAGATACGCAGTATTTT.

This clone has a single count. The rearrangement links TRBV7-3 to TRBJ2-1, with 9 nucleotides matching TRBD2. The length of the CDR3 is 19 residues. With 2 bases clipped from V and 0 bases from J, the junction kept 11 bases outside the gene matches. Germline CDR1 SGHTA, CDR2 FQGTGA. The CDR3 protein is CASSLRGTSLSGSYNEQFF. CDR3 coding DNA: TGTGCCAGCAGCTTACGTGGGACTAGCTTAAGCGGCTCCTACAATGAGCAGTTCTTC.

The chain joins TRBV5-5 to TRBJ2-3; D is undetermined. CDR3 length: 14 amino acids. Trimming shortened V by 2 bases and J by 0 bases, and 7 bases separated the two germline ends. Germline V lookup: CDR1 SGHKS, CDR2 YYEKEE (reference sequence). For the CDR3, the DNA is TGTGCCAGCAGCTTCCCAGATAGCACAGATACGCAGTATTTT. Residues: CASSFPDSTDTQYF.

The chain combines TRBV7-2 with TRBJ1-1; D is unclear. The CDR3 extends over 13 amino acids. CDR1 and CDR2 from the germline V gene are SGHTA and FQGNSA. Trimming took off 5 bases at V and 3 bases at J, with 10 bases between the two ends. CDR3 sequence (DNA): TGTGCCAGCAGCAGGCGTTTGGACACTGAAGCTTTCTTT. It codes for CASSRRLDTEAFF.

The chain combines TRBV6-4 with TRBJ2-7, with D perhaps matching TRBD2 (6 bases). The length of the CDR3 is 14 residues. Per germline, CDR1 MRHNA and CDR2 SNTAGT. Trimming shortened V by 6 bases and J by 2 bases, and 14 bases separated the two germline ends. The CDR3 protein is CASRRSWGAYEQYV. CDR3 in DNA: TGTGCCAGCAGGCGATCATGGGGGGCCTACGAGCAGTACGTC.

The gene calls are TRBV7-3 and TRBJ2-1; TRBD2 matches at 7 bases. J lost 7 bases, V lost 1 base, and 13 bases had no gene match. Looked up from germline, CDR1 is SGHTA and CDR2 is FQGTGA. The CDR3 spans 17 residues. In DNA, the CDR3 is TGTGCCAGCAGCTTAAACCCCACAGTGGGGCGGGGGAATGAGCAGTTCTTC. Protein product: CASSLNPTVGRGNEQFF.

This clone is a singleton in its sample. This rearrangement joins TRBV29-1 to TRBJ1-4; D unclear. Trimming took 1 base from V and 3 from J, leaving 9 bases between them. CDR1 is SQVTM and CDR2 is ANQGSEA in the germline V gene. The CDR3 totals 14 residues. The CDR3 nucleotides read TGCAGCGTTGAAGGACGGGCTTCTAATGAAAAACTGTTTTTT. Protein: CSVEGRASNEKLFF.

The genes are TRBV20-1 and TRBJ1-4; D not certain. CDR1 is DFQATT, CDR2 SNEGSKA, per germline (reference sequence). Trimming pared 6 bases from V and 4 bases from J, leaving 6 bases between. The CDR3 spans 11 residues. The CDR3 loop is CSASDNEKLFF. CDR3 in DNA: TGCAGTGCCTCAGATAATGAAAAACTGTTTTTT.

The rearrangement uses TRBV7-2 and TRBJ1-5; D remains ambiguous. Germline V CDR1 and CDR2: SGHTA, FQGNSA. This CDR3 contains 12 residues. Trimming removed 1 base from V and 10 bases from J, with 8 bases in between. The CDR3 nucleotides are TGTGCCAGCAGCTTAGATGTGGGACCCCAGCATTTT. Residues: CASSLDVGPQHF.

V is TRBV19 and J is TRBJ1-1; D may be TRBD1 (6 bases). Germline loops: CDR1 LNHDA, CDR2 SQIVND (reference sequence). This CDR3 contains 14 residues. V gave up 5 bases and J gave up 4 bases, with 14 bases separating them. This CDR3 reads CASSPGGGVTEAFF. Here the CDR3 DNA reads TGTGCCAGTAGTCCGGGAGGGGGGGTCACTGAAGCTTTCTTT.

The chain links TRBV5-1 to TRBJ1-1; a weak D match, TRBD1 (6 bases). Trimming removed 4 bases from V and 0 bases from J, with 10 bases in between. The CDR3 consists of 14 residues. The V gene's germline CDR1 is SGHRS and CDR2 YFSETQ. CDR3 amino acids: CASSVGQLNTEAFF. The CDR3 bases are TGCGCCAGCAGCGTCGGACAGCTGAACACTGAAGCTTTCTTT.

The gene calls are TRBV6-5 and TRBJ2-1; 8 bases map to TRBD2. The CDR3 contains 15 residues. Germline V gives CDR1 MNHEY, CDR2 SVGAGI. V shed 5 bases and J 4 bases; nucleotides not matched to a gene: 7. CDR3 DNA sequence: TGTGCCAGCAGTCCCACTAGCGGCTCTTACAATGAGCAGTTCTTC. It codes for CASSPTSGSYNEQFF.

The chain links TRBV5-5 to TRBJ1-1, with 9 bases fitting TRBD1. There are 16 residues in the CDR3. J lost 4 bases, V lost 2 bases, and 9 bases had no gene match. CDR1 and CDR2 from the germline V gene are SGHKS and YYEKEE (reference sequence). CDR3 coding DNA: TGTGCCAGCAGCTTTAGACAGGGGGGAAAGGTCACTGAAGCTTTCTTT. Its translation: CASSFRQGGKVTEAFF.

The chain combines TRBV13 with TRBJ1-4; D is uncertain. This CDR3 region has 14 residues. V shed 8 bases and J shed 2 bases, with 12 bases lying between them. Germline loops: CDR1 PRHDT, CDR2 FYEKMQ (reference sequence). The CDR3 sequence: CASHRIETNEKLFF. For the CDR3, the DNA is TGTGCCAGCCACAGAATTGAGACTAATGAAAAACTGTTTTTT.

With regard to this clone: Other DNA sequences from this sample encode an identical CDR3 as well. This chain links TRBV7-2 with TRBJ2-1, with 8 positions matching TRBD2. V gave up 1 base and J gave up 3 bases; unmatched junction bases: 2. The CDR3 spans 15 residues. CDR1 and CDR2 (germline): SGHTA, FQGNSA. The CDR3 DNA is TGTGCCAGCAGCTTAGGGGCGGGAGGCTACAATGAGCAGTTCTTC. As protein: CASSLGAGGYNEQFF. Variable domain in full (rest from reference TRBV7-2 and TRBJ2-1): GAGVSQSPSNKVTEKGKDVELRCDPISGHTALYWYRQSLGQGLEFLIYFQGNSAPDKSGLPSDRFSAERTGGSVSTLTIQRTQQEDSAVYLCASSLGAGGYNEQFFGPGTRLTVL.

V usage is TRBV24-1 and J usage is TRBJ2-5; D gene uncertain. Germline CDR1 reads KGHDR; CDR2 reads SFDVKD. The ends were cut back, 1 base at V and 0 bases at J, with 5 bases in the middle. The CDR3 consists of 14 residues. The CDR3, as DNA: TGTGCCACCAGTGATTTTAGCAACCAAGAGACCCAGTACTTC. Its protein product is CATSDFSNQETQYF.